These T cell receptor beta chains were read from a single sample in a study of blood T cell repertoires in COVID-19. Profiled with immunoSEQ multiplex PCR; TCRdb holds only in-frame clones, not every one. The top ten hold 6.5% to 9% of the sample, which has roughly 140,000 clones, more than 65% seen once. Input material: peripheral blood. These receptors were obtained from a woman aged 45-65 years in a cohort sampled during active or convalescent COVID-19. CDR3s include the opening cysteine and the closing phenylalanine or tryptophan. The D gene is left open where the match is weak. Not all rows give a size; the values are once, few, many and, for expanded clones, a class.

J: TRBJ2-7
D: TRBD2
size: .
V: TRBV19
CDR3: CASRIAGESSYEQYF
DNA: TGTGCCAGTAGAATAGCGGGGGAGAGCTCCTACGAGCAGTACTTC

J: TRBJ1-2
D: TRBD1
size: .
V: TRBV2
CDR3: CASRTATGKLGYTF
DNA: TGTGCCAGCAGGACCGCGACAGGGAAGTTGGGCTACACCTTC

J: TRBJ1-2
D: .
size: .
V: TRBV9
CDR3: CASSVAGYGYTF
DNA: TGTGCCAGCAGCGTTGCAGGCTATGGCTACACCTTC

J: TRBJ2-7
D: TRBD1
size: .
V: TRBV18
CDR3: CASSPQTGDGEQYF
DNA: TGTGCCAGCTCACCACAGACAGGGGACGGCGAGCAGTACTTC

J: TRBJ2-7
D: .
size: .
V: TRBV7-2
CDR3: CASSPGLYEQYF
DNA: TGTGCCAGCAGCCCAGGTCTCTACGAGCAGTACTTC

J: TRBJ2-1
D: .
size: few
V: TRBV11-2
CDR3: CASSSDLRSYNEQFF
DNA: TGTGCCAGCAGTTCCGACCTGAGGTCCTACAATGAGCAGTTCTTC

J: TRBJ1-2
D: .
size: .
V: TRBV5-1
CDR3: CASSLGSSGGNYGYTF
DNA: TGCGCCAGCAGCTTGGGTTCTTCCGGAGGAAACTATGGCTACACCTTC

J: TRBJ1-2
D: TRBD1
size: .
V: TRBV7-9
CDR3: CASSGQGAEGYTF
DNA: TGTGCCAGCAGCGGACAGGGGGCAGAAGGCTACACCTTC

J: TRBJ2-5
D: .
size: .
V: TRBV3-1/TRBV3-2
CDR3: CASSQADWEETQYF
DNA: TGTGCCAGCAGCCAAGCCGATTGGGAGGAGACCCAGTACTTC

J: TRBJ2-1
D: TRBD2
size: .
V: TRBV13
CDR3: CASSYPSGGANEQFF
DNA: TGTGCCAGCAGCTACCCTAGCGGGGGGGCTAATGAGCAGTTCTTC

J: TRBJ1-5
D: .
size: .
V: TRBV6-6
CDR3: CASNAGGISNQPQHF
DNA: TGTGCCAGCAATGCGGGAGGGATCAGCAATCAGCCCCAGCATTTT

J: TRBJ2-1
D: TRBD2
size: .
V: TRBV9
CDR3: CASSGDASGYNEQFF
DNA: TGTGCCAGCAGCGGGGATGCTAGCGGCTACAATGAGCAGTTCTTC

J: TRBJ1-2
D: .
size: .
V: TRBV25-1
CDR3: CASRQDPNYGYTF
DNA: TGTGCCAGCAGACAGGACCCTAACTATGGCTACACCTTC

J: TRBJ2-2
D: .
size: .
V: TRBV2
CDR3: CASSVRGLGGELFF
DNA: TGTGCCAGCAGTGTTCGGGGTCTAGGCGGGGAGCTGTTTTTT

J: TRBJ1-1
D: TRBD1
size: .
V: TRBV29-1
CDR3: CSVSGQGSYTEAFF
DNA: TGCAGCGTTTCCGGACAGGGGTCATACACTGAAGCTTTCTTT

J: TRBJ2-1
D: TRBD2
size: .
V: TRBV10-3
CDR3: CAIRPSGGNFYIEQFF
DNA: TGTGCCATCAGACCTAGCGGGGGGAACTTTTACATAGAGCAGTTCTTC

J: TRBJ2-1
D: .
size: .
V: TRBV10-3
CDR3: CAIKKGEKNNEQFF
DNA: TGTGCCATCAAGAAGGGAGAGAAAAACAATGAGCAGTTCTTC

J: TRBJ1-2
D: TRBD1
size: .
V: TRBV2
CDR3: CASSGGLQGRNGYTF
DNA: TGTGCCAGCAGTGGTGGTTTACAGGGGAGGAATGGCTACACCTTC

J: TRBJ2-5
D: .
size: .
V: TRBV9
CDR3: CASSVAGGGETQYF
DNA: TGTGCCAGCAGCGTAGCCGGGGGTGGAGAGACCCAGTACTTC

J: TRBJ1-6
D: .
size: .
V: TRBV20-1
CDR3: CSASRGADSPLHF
DNA: TGCAGTGCTAGTAGGGGTGCGGATTCACCCCTCCACTTT

J: TRBJ2-2
D: .
size: few
V: TRBV9
CDR3: CASSVGGATGELFF
DNA: TGTGCCAGCAGCGTAGGTGGGGCCACCGGGGAGCTGTTTTTT

J: TRBJ2-1
D: TRBD2
size: .
V: TRBV5-1
CDR3: CASSRGGVGHEQFF
DNA: TGCGCCAGCAGTCGGGGGGGAGTTGGGCATGAGCAGTTCTTC

J: TRBJ2-3
D: .
size: .
V: TRBV7-2
CDR3: CASSTYTDTQYF
DNA: TGTGCCAGCAGCACCTACACAGATACGCAGTATTTT

J: TRBJ2-3
D: .
size: many
V: TRBV19
CDR3: CASSMGRLTDTQYF
DNA: TGTGCCAGTAGTATGGGGAGACTCACAGATACGCAGTATTTT

J: TRBJ2-5
D: .
size: few
V: TRBV10-1
CDR3: CASIRRIETQYF
DNA: TGCGCCAGCATTCGGAGAATAGAGACCCAGTACTTC

J: TRBJ2-3
D: .
size: .
V: TRBV10-1
CDR3: CASSEVTSDTQYF
DNA: TGCGCCAGCAGTGAGGTAACATCAGATACGCAGTATTTT

J: TRBJ2-5
D: TRBD2
size: .
V: TRBV9
CDR3: CASSVVAGAYQETQYF
DNA: TGTGCCAGCAGCGTAGTAGCGGGGGCGTACCAAGAGACCCAGTACTTC

J: TRBJ1-5
D: .
size: .
V: TRBV30
CDR3: CAWSGLAGDQPQHF
DNA: TGTGCCTGGAGTGGGTTGGCGGGGGATCAGCCCCAGCATTTT

J: TRBJ2-3
D: .
size: few
V: TRBV4-3
CDR3: CASSQVAGFGTDTQYF
DNA: TGCGCCAGCAGCCAGGTCGCGGGGTTCGGCACAGATACGCAGTATTTT

J: TRBJ1-6
D: TRBD1
size: .
V: TRBV7-9
CDR3: CASSSPDRGSYNSPLHF
DNA: TGTGCCAGCAGCTCCCCGGACAGGGGATCCTATAATTCACCCCTCCACTTT

J: TRBJ2-7
D: .
size: .
V: TRBV6-6
CDR3: CASSYSRVQGDEQYF
DNA: TGTGCCAGCAGTTACTCGAGGGTACAGGGTGACGAGCAGTACTTC

J: TRBJ2-3
D: TRBD2
size: .
V: TRBV4-1
CDR3: CASSQGLAGDTQYF
DNA: TGCGCCAGCAGCCAAGGACTAGCAGGAGATACGCAGTATTTT

J: TRBJ2-2
D: .
size: .
V: TRBV5-6
CDR3: CASSHPTTFGELFF
DNA: TGTGCCAGCAGCCATCCAACCACATTCGGGGAGCTGTTTTTT

J: TRBJ2-7
D: .
size: .
V: TRBV29-1
CDR3: CSVRDNSYEQYF
DNA: TGCAGCGTCCGGGACAACTCCTACGAGCAGTACTTC

J: TRBJ1-1
D: .
size: .
V: TRBV18
CDR3: CASSPRGWENTEAFF
DNA: TGTGCCAGCTCACCGAGGGGGTGGGAGAACACTGAAGCTTTCTTT

J: TRBJ1-6
D: .
size: .
V: TRBV4-1
CDR3: CASSQVVPGLSNSPLHF
DNA: TGCGCCAGCAGCCAAGTGGTTCCGGGACTTTCGAATTCACCCCTCCACTTT

J: TRBJ1-3
D: .
size: once
V: TRBV18
CDR3: CASSPGSTGNTIYF
DNA: TGTGCCAGCTCACCGGGCAGCACTGGAAACACCATATATTTT

J: TRBJ2-3
D: TRBD1
size: .
V: TRBV11-3
CDR3: CASSLDPGTGGKDTQYF
DNA: TGTGCCAGCAGCTTAGATCCCGGGACAGGGGGAAAAGATACGCAGTATTTT

J: TRBJ1-1
D: TRBD1
size: .
V: TRBV6-5
CDR3: CASRTQGTEAFF
DNA: TGTGCCAGCAGGACACAGGGGACTGAAGCTTTCTTT

J: TRBJ2-7
D: TRBD2
size: .
V: TRBV4-1
CDR3: CASSQWLAGGYSYEQYF
DNA: TGCGCCAGCAGCCAGTGGCTAGCGGGGGGATATTCCTACGAGCAGTACTTC

J: TRBJ1-1
D: .
size: .
V: TRBV3-1/TRBV3-2
CDR3: CASSQQGKNTEAFF
DNA: TGTGCCAGCAGCCAGCAGGGGAAGAACACTGAAGCTTTCTTT

J: TRBJ1-5
D: TRBD1
size: once
V: TRBV11-3
CDR3: CASSLRQGRQPQHF
DNA: TGTGCCAGCAGCTTAAGACAGGGTAGACAGCCCCAGCATTTT